The following is a TCR beta chain sequence with its context. This clone was recorded a few times. This clone's antigen is unknown. The sample holds no much larger clone one base away, and base qualities are not on file. The method behind the library was the immunoSEQ multiplex PCR assay. For the multiplex PCR, a mixture combining 60 forward primers for TCR Vbeta segments and 13 reverse primers for TCR Jbeta segments was used. The CDR3 region of rearranged TCR beta genes was amplified from genomic DNA with a multiplex PCR assay. Amplified TCR beta libraries were sequenced as 87-base-pair reads on the Illumina HiSeq System. Processing in the source paper ran as follows. A later analysis tallied around 82 million unique TCR beta chains across the approximately 670 repertoires, and about 12 million of those chains were shared by two or more donors. Raw reads were error-corrected and collapsed into unique sequences by a nearest-neighbor algorithm in which closely related sequences were merged to remove PCR and sequencing errors. V, D and J gene segments were assigned by aligning CDR3 sequences to IMGT reference sequences. For a sequence to be retained, at least a six-nucleotide match to both a V gene segment and a J gene segment was required. Rearrangements were called productive when the CDR3 lacked stop codons and stayed in frame with V and J; all others were non-productive. Following IMGT convention, CDR3 was defined as the stretch from the second conserved V-encoded cysteine up to the conserved J-encoded phenylalanine. In an earlier analysis of around 540 of the donors, sequences lacking an unambiguous match to a single V gene segment were excluded. An earlier analysis of a few hundred of the donors classified V segments as functional when productive rearrangements were above 56.7% and as segregating when the standard deviation between donors was above 5%. To diagnose cytomegalovirus status from the catalog of TCR beta chain sequences, a statistical classification framework was built. V and J gene assignment, in a later analysis, came from comparing TCR nucleotide sequences with IMGT/GENE-DB human TR gene sequences. The TCRdist pipeline was used in a later analysis to assign CDR3 sequences and most-parsimonious VDJ recombination scenarios. In a later analysis, each TCR beta chain was defined by its CDR3 amino acid sequence together with its V-gene family, and reads lacking a unique V-gene family were excluded. To address suspected cross-contamination and a sequencing artifact, a later analysis removed over 500 highly shared, low-generation-probability nucleotide sequences. For each public chain, a later analysis derived a clonal expansion index from normalized ranks of inferred template counts within each repertoire. In a later analysis, generation probabilities were computed with a VDJ recombination model fitted to out-of-frame rearrangements, and the resulting probabilities were checked against IGoR. Hypergeometric tests were used in a later analysis to score TCR-TCR, TCR-HLA and TCR-CMV co-occurrence, with a repertoire-size bias correction applied to the TCR pairs. False discovery rates were estimated in a later analysis by permuting HLA or CMV assignments 20 times. In a later analysis, co-occurring TCRs were grouped with DBSCAN, and TCRdist sequence similarity was added when clustering was performed within HLA-allele-positive subsets. Repertoires with fewer than 30,000 or more than 120,000 public chains were left out of co-occurrence clustering, as were about five repertoires with anomalous nucleotide sharing. Entries here come from immuneACCESS through TCRdb and include only in-frame sequences with V and J called. Some clones fail to appear in such tables; in the studies checked, an unresolved V gene covers under half of the shortfall, and the cause of the remainder is unknown. Clonal size and the V and J genes are those of that table, whereas D and trimming came from the DNA. In all, the sample holds about 52,000 clones, and approximately 72% of those were seen once. The ten largest clonotypes hold less than 9.5% of the sample.

The cohort consisted of more than 650 healthy bone marrow donors. At the time of sampling, all cohort members were nominally healthy, though unrecorded immune exposures were likely present. The donor was CMV seronegative and was included in the group of over 300 seronegative cohort members. A peripheral blood sample was collected from each donor, and TCR beta sequencing was performed on peripheral blood mononuclear cells. Genomic DNA extraction from the blood cell samples was performed with the Qiagen DNeasy Blood Extraction Kit. This specimen comes from a study of cytomegalovirus exposure and HLA in healthy donors (dated 2017 in TCRdb). Background on the whole study: An earlier analysis of several hundred of the donors reported 250 to 300 Gb of sequence data and 117 million unique TCR beta sequences from approximately 180 million T cells. An early release that covered fewer than 750 HLA-typed donors contained approximately 290 gigabases of sequencing data and tens of millions of unique TCR sequences. Of the approximately 400 genotyped donors, less than 85% were placed in the genetic ancestry cluster associated with self-reported Caucasian donors. The study aimed to test whether signatures of past pathogen exposure could be identified by cataloging public T cell receptors. The study used immunosequencing to profile the T cell repertoires of under 700 subjects and linked those repertoires to cytomegalovirus serostatus. Along with the roughly 700-subject first cohort, a separate validation cohort of roughly 110 different subjects was used. To predict cytomegalovirus infection status, the study brought together high-throughput TCR immunosequencing, statistical association of individual TCRs with disease status, and machine learning. In a later analysis, previously published TCR beta repertoires from 600 to 850 donors were re-analyzed and high-resolution HLA genotyping was added so that TCR occurrence patterns could be studied. Rather than drawing on any new phenotypic data, the later analysis identified candidate immune exposures from TCR beta sequences and the way those sequences occurred across donors. An earlier analysis of 587 of the donors used high-throughput TCR beta sequencing to judge whether each TCR beta V gene segment behaved as functional or pseudogenic. Donor age, sex, ethnicity and CMV serostatus were compiled alongside the repertoire data. Genome-wide SNP genotypes for about three fifths of the roughly 670 donors were used in a later genetic analysis, which treated that subset as a discovery cohort. All discovery cohort repertoires had been generated using a single sequencing platform. HLA typing included class I and class II loci at four-digit resolution. Typing coverage varied by locus: about 620-630 donors for A, B, C, DRB1 and DQB1; about 520 for DQA1; around 610 for DPA1; approximately 450 for DPB1. Because of strong linkage in the cohort, roughly five DR-DQ haplotypes were treated as single units for association and clustering. Among 398 genotyped donors of the cohort, an average of approximately 250,000 unique TCR beta nucleotide sequences were sequenced per donor, roughly 18% of them non-productive.

Taken from the germline V gene, the CDR1 and CDR2 loops are SNHLY and FYNNEI. The CDR3, cysteine through phenylalanine, is 15 amino acids long. Only the CDR3 portion is preserved as DNA: 45 bases, with reading frame beginning at the first base. The trim is 7 bases for V and 5 bases for J, with a gap of 20 bases between the germline ends. The study at large found these results: Because HLA typing was unavailable for some donors at each locus, only the typed subset was used in association tests. When HLA alleles, especially DR and DQ, strongly co-occurred, TCR associations were difficult to assign to individual alleles. While some public TCRs were present in many individuals, most TCR sequences turned up only very rarely across donors. In a later analysis, the rate of TCR association differed among HLA loci, with DRB1 alleles having the most associated TCRs and HLA-C alleles having the fewest. According to a later analysis, parvovirus B19, influenza, CMV and Epstein-Barr virus appeared linked to several top co-occurrence clusters. At a false discovery rate of 0.05, a later analysis linked 16,951 TCR beta sequences to specific HLA alleles. It was suggested by the authors that the approach could potentially be generalized to other disease states and immunological phenotypes. According to a later analysis, most CMV-associated TCR beta chains appeared to be HLA-restricted, and the HLA associations seemed to be driven largely by CMV exposure. The classifier was reported to diagnose cytomegalovirus status with high specificity and sensitivity in both the original and validation cohorts. V-gene and J-gene trimming of TCR beta chains was associated with a missense DCLRE1C variant in a later genetic analysis, and the association was replicated in an independent cohort. A further reported finding was that TCR beta sequences accurately predicted the HLA-A and HLA-B alleles for most subjects in the first cohort. Correlated functional status among segregating V segments might reflect linkage disequilibrium, but an unknown experimental factor could not be ruled out. Broadly in line with IMGT annotations, most TCR beta V segments showed up in productive rearrangements about 87% or about 30% of the time in an earlier analysis of around 600 of the donors. Three of the identified cytomegalovirus-associated TCR beta chains were confirmed in vitro to be specific for cytomegalovirus antigens. In this cohort, only TCR beta chains were sequenced, and detectable features were limited by the absence of alpha or paired-chain data. The study gave a list of 150 to 200 TCR beta chains associated with cytomegalovirus. According to a later genetic analysis, donors in an Asian-associated ancestry cluster had fewer N-insertions in productive TCRs than the roughly 700-donor mean. Immune exposure information for the cohort was limited to CMV serostatus. The presence/absence analyses assumed that sequencing depth was roughly uniform across donors, and that assumption may not be true. A cluster of highly shared sequence variants was judged likely to represent a technical artifact of the sequencing pipeline. Compared with equally common non-associated chains, HLA-associated TCR beta chains in a later analysis were more clonally expanded and had lower generation probabilities. Roughly 15 rarely observed V segments, including chromosome 9 orphons, were excluded from the earlier analysis of several hundred of the donors because counts were too low. Some IMGT-functional V segments, including TRBV6-2 and TRBV6-3, could not be told apart with the 87-base-pair reads, so those segments were excluded.

Material for sequencing was PBMCs. The V and J genes are TRBV2 and TRBJ2-5; TRBD1 might be the D gene, on 5 matching bases. This sequence originates from a woman in her 50s in good health and CMV-seronegative. The CDR3 sequence is CASKSASGFGETQYF. The nucleotides read TGTGCCAGCAAGTCCGCATCAGGGTTCGGGGAGACCCAGTACTTC.